These T cell receptor beta chains were read from a single sample in a study of cytomegalovirus exposure and HLA in healthy donors. Assay: immunoSEQ multiplex PCR; the TCRdb copy retains only in-frame clones and omits some. The table lists 68,000 or so clones, around 95% of them singletons. The specimen was PBMCs. These receptors all stem from a man between 18 and 29 years old in good health and CMV-seronegative. Both conserved end residues are trimmed from each CDR3.

v_gene	j_gene	len	CDR3aa
TRBV15	TRBJ2-7	13	ATSRPGGFAYEQY
TRBV9	TRBJ2-5	12	ASSPGQLKETQY
TRBV11-3	TRBJ2-5	13	ASSSLAGGMETQY
TRBV10-2	TRBJ2-7	14	ASSETALAGNNEQY
TRBV11-3	TRBJ2-5	13	ASSSRVLRWETQY
TRBV27	TRBJ2-5	11	ASSESYQETQY
TRBV20-1	TRBJ1-1	9	SARLDFEAF
TRBV30	TRBJ2-2	11	AWRGLDIGELF
TRBV7-2	TRBJ2-2	11	ASSSGNTGELF
TRBV19	TRBJ1-5	13	ASSIYGTGNQPQH
TRBV28	TRBJ1-2	8	ASSLYGYT